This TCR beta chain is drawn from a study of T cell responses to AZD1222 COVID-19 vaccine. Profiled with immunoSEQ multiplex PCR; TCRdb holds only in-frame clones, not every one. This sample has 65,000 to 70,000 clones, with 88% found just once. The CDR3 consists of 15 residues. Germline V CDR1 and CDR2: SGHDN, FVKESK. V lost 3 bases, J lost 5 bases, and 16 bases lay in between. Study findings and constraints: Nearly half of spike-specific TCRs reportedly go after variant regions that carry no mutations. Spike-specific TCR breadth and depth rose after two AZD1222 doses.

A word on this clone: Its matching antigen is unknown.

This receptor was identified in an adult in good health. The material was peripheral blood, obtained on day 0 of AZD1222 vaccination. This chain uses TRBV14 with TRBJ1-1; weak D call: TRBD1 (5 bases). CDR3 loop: CASSHLRGGGTEAFF. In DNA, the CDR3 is TGTGCCAGCAGCCATCTGAGGGGTGGTGGGACTGAAGCTTTCTTT.